The 17 T cell receptor beta chains below were found in one sample sequenced in a study of beta chain features in type 1 diabetes. General study points: Shortening that was moderate but significant affected the TCRB CDR3s of Type 1 diabetes patients in all four CD4+ subsets.

These receptors' targets are unknown. All of the isolated RNA was reverse transcribed, so expressed TCRB transcripts were sequenced. Clones were sequenced by immunoSEQ multiplex PCR, and TCRdb holds only the in-frame ones, with some missing. The sample lists 95,000 to 150,000 clones; about 16% were seen once. Material for sequencing was central memory CD4+ T cells from blood. These receptors were obtained from a man aged 25 to 40 with type 1 diabetes.

This chain links TRBV10-3 with TRBJ2-5, with 7 bases fitting TRBD1. CDR1 ENHRY and CDR2 SYGVKD come from the germline V gene. The CDR3 consists of 15 residues. V gave up 0 bases and J gave up 1 base; unmatched junction bases: 2. CDR3 nucleotides: TGTGCCATCAGTGAGTCGACAGGGCCCCAAGAGACCCAGTACTTC. This sequence encodes CAISESTGPQETQYF.

The chain carries TRBV7-2 and TRBJ1-6, with D unclear. Trimming took off 4 bases at V and 8 bases at J, with 12 bases between the two ends. Germline lookup yields CDR1 SGHTA and CDR2 FQGNSA. The CDR3 totals 14 residues. DNA for the CDR3: TGTGCCAGCAGCTCCGGCGCAGGATATTCACCCCTCCACTTT. This translates into CASSSGAGYSPLHF.

There are many counts of this clone. J is TRBJ1-5 and V is TRBV4-3, with D perhaps matching TRBD1 (6 bases). This CDR3 spans 16 amino acids. Trimming took 0 bases from V and 2 from J, leaving 11 bases between them. CDR1 is LGHNA, CDR2 YSLEER, per germline. Here the CDR3 DNA reads TGCGCCAGCAGCCAAGATCTGGGGGCTGGCAATCAGCCCCAGCATTTT. Protein sequence: CASSQDLGAGNQPQHF.

The J gene is TRBJ2-3, the V gene TRBV7-8; D is ambiguous. The CDR3 covers 12 residues. Per germline, CDR1 SGHVS and CDR2 FQNEAQ. Trimming took 5 bases from V and 5 from J, leaving 8 bases between them. This chain's CDR3 is CASSERKDTQYF. The CDR3 DNA is TGTGCCAGCAGCGAAAGAAAAGATACGCAGTATTTT.

The chain uses TRBV23-1 and TRBJ2-2; D remains unclear. TRBV23-1 is an open reading frame, and its role is uncertain. The CDR3 runs to 13 residues. V lost 6 bases and J 1 base, leaving 6 bases between the germline ends. CDR3 sequence: CASRQMNTGELFF. CDR3 nucleotides: TGCGCCAGCAGGCAGATGAACACCGGGGAGCTGTTTTTT.

The chain employs TRBV9 and TRBJ1-3, with a weak D call TRBD1 (5 bases). The CDR3 sequence is 16 residues long. CDR1 is SGDLS, CDR2 YYNGEE, per germline. V lost 3 bases to trimming and J lost 4 bases, with 17 bases between them. The CDR3 DNA follows: TGTGCCAGCAGCGGACGGACACTGTCCCGAGGAAACACCATATATTTT. Its translation: CASSGRTLSRGNTIYF.

The V gene is TRBV28, the J gene TRBJ2-7; D possibly uses TRBD1 or TRBD2 (6 bases each). Germline CDR1 and CDR2: MDHEN and SYDVKM. V was shortened by 2 bases and J by 4 bases, with 12 bases between the two germline ends. The CDR3 consists of 14 residues. Here the CDR3 reads CASSLLGGRYEQYF. The CDR3 DNA sequence: TGTGCCAGCAGTTTACTCGGGGGCAGGTACGAGCAGTACTTC.

V usage is TRBV14 and J usage is TRBJ2-3, with D maybe TRBD2 (6 bases). CDR1 and CDR2 from the germline V gene are SGHDN and FVKESK. The V end lost 2 bases, the J end lost 6 bases, and 12 bases lay between the germline ends. The CDR3 runs to 14 residues. Written as DNA, the CDR3 is TGTGCCAGCAGCCAAACTAGCCTTCGCGATACGCAGTATTTT. Amino acids: CASSQTSLRDTQYF.

This clone appeared a few times. The chain recombines TRBV28 with TRBJ2-7; D not resolved. Deletions cut 5 bases from V and 3 bases from J, with 5 bases between. The V gene's germline CDR1 is MDHEN and CDR2 SYDVKM. CDR3 length equals 11 residues. DNA of the CDR3: TGTGCCAGCAGTGTAAACTACGAGCAGTACTTC. Encoded protein: CASSVNYEQYF.

This clone was detected a few times. The V gene is TRBV27, the J gene TRBJ2-3; TRBD2 agrees at 8 bases. Germline V gives CDR1 MNHEY, CDR2 SMNVEV (reference sequence). J lost 2 bases, V lost 5 bases, and 15 bases had no gene match. The length of the CDR3 is 18 residues. The DNA of the CDR3 is TGTGCCAGCAGTCGCCGCCGCGGGAGCGGGGGACACACAGATACGCAGTATTTT. Residues: CASSRRRGSGGHTDTQYF.

The V call is TRBV6-5, the J call TRBJ1-2; unclear D gene. Looked up from germline, CDR1 is MNHEY and CDR2 is SVGAGI. The length of the CDR3 is 13 residues. V dropped 7 bases and J dropped 1 base, with 10 bases sitting between them. The CDR3, as DNA: TGTGCCAGCACAGCGGACCGTAACTATGGCTACACCTTC. Translated: CASTADRNYGYTF.

This chain uses TRBV7-2 with TRBJ2-1; unclear D gene. CDR3 size: 13 residues. Trimming pared 1 base from V and 6 bases from J, leaving 7 bases between. The germline V gene has CDR1 SGHTA and CDR2 FQGNSA. CDR3 in DNA: TGTGCCAGCAGCTTAGACTACGCCAATGAGCAGTTCTTC. This gives the protein CASSLDYANEQFF.

This clone was observed a handful of times. V is TRBV30 and J is TRBJ1-4; 8 nucleotides agree with TRBD1. The CDR3 has 15 amino acids. Germline V lookup: CDR1 GTSNPN, CDR2 SVGIG (reference sequence). Trimming removed 7 bases from V and 3 bases from J; junction bases left unmatched: 10. The CDR3: CALSGTGYSNEKLFF. The CDR3 bases are TGTGCCTTATCCGGGACAGGCTATTCTAATGAAAAACTGTTTTTT.

The chain links TRBV10-3 to TRBJ2-1; D is perhaps TRBD2 (6 bases). Germline CDR1 ENHRY, CDR2 SYGVKD. CDR3 size: 18 residues. With 0 bases removed from V and 6 bases from J, the gap between germline ends came to 21 bases. CDR3 region: CAISESTLALTTGNEQFF. The CDR3 bases are TGTGCCATCAGTGAGTCGACCCTAGCGCTCACCACGGGCAATGAGCAGTTCTTC.

This clone was seen only a few times. The chain is built from TRBV19 and TRBJ2-3; D is unclear. With 8 bases removed from V and 1 base from J, the gap between germline ends came to 7 bases. There are 12 residues in the CDR3. Germline V gene lookup returns CDR1 LNHDA and CDR2 SQIVND (reference sequence). Written as DNA, the CDR3 is TGTGCCAGTGCCAGCGGCACAGATACGCAGTATTTT. Translated: CASASGTDTQYF.

A few counts support this clone. The gene calls are TRBV7-2 and TRBJ2-3; 12 bases match TRBD2. The trim removed 0 bases at V and 7 bases at J, leaving 8 bases unmatched. Germline V CDR1 and CDR2: SGHTA, FQGNSA. The CDR3 has 17 amino acids. CDR3 sequence reads: CASSLALASGGANTQYF. CDR3 nucleotides: TGTGCCAGCAGCTTAGCGCTCGCTAGCGGGGGGGCTAATACGCAGTATTTT.

A few counts support this clone. The V gene is TRBV30, the J gene TRBJ2-3, with 9 positions matching TRBD1. Per germline, CDR1 GTSNPN and CDR2 SVGIG (reference sequence). The J segment lost 6 bases and the V segment lost 7 bases, leaving 8 bases of the junction unmatched. This CDR3 has 13 residues. The CDR3 region has the DNA TGTGCCTCTTGGGGGACAGGGTCGGATACGCAGTATTTT. Residues: CASWGTGSDTQYF.